This TCR beta chain comes out of a study of blood T cells in healthy people across ages (dated by TCRdb to 2014 to 2015). Some background on the complete study: Template switching captured roughly one uniquely barcoded TCR beta cDNA molecule per two T cells in model experiments. Age-related changes in TCR beta repertoire diversity were measured in the study by deep sequencing normalized with unique cDNA molecular identifiers. The donors were split into four age groups: young (average roughly 15 years), middle-aged (over 35), aged (roughly 68) and long-lived (approximately 89). Donors of different ages were randomly distributed across sequencing lanes to avoid experimental bias. The study analyzed two additional independent replicas of 1 million unique cDNA reads from the same blood draw for two donors, one aged 18 to 30 and one aged 80 or older. The full study reports these points: As age increased, observed TCR beta diversity per million T cells dropped in a roughly linear way, and a significant reduction was already evident by age around 41. A strong correlation was found between observed TCR beta diversity and the percentage of naive T cells measured by flow cytometry. Total diversity estimates from one million sequenced T cells were considered lower bounds and underestimates. The long-lived group showed more naive CD4+ T cells, fewer expanded clones and increased TCR diversity than the aged group, suggesting age selection. Because the CMV infection status of the donors was unknown, age-related changes in expanded clonotypes may potentially have been confounded. Conclusive comparison of naive and antigen-experienced compartments was prevented by the profiling of bulk unsorted PBMCs.

Donors were around 37 systemically healthy Caucasian individuals from Russia aged roughly 6 to 95 years. Around 9.7 milliliters of peripheral blood were collected from each donor into EDTA-treated Vacutainer tubes. Ficoll-Paque density-gradient centrifugation was used to isolate PBMCs, with at least 6.5 million per sample. Total RNA was extracted from PBMCs with Trizol reagent, with at least 5.5 micrograms obtained per sample. The percentages of naive CD45RAhigh/CD27high T cells were determined by flow cytometry on a PBMC aliquot from every donor. This clonotype has ten or more counts. Its cognate antigen has yet to be identified. Per-base quality was not reported, and no clone a single base away is much larger than it. Libraries were made using 5' RACE. These reads were obtained on an Illumina HiSeq 2500. The second PCR ran for roughly 7 to 11 cycles and used a J-beta primer mix along with a sample-barcoded 5' primer. Each TCR beta cDNA molecule received a unique molecular identifier from a template-switch 5' adaptor carrying 12 random nucleotides. Each sample yielded at least 2.5 million CDR3-containing paired-end reads. First-strand cDNA synthesis was performed from all RNA using the Mint cDNA synthesis kit, with priming by a TRBC-specific oligonucleotide. All cDNA was treated with uracil-DNA glycosylase and then went through a first 18-cycle PCR with the universal primers M1SS and BC2_uni_R. In the authors' own workflow: For normalization, 1 million high-quality reads, each with a distinct molecular identifier, were randomly selected from each sample. Instead of being binned into consensus sequences, reads that shared molecular identifiers were thrown out. MiTCR, run with a Q25 quality threshold and the strictest error-elimination algorithm, handled CDR3 identification, clonotype clustering and error correction. A nonparametric unseen species model using Euler transformation provided a lower-bound estimate of total TCR beta diversity. The public sequencing data were trimmed at Q25 with fastp and processed into clonotypes with MiXCR by TCRdb, which kept only in-frame beta chains. Each CDR3 protein gets just one entry, which takes the most common genes and DNA from the rows behind it. TCRdb's processing, not the study's, gives the V and J calls here. The sample has approximately 1,100,000 distinct CDR3 sequences on record, 35% to 50% of them singletons. The top ten clones comprise 18% of the sample.

The CDR3, from cysteine to phenylalanine, totals 13 residues. The entry retains the CDR3 DNA only, 39 bases that are in frame from base 1. Trimming removed 3 bases from V and 4 bases from J, leaving 13 bases between the germline ends. In the germline V gene, CDR1 corresponds to SQVTM and CDR2 to ANQGSEA. The receptor comes from a woman aged 55-70 years in good health. Recombination joined TRBV29-1 with TRBJ2-7, with a weak D call of TRBD2 (6 bases match). The sequenced material came from blood. The nucleotide sequence reads TGCAGCGTTGAGTCTAGCGTCTCATACGAGCAGTACTTC. The resulting protein is CSVESSVSYEQYF.